This is a list of T cell receptor beta chains from one sample in a study of T cell changes during pregnancy in multiple sclerosis. Clones were sequenced by immunoSEQ multiplex PCR, and TCRdb holds only the in-frame ones, with some missing. The sample lists about 23,000 clones; around 88% were seen once. Sample: CD8+ T cells from peripheral blood mononuclear cells, taken in the first trimester of pregnancy. All receptors come from a female donor with multiple sclerosis, enrolled in a pregnancy study. Each CDR3 is given with its conserved first and last residue. A D gene is named only where the DNA matches it firmly. The listing skips clone size in some rows; elsewhere it reads once, few, many or a size class.

J gene,clone size,D gene,V gene,CDR3 DNA,CDR3 protein
TRBJ1-4,.,.,TRBV28,TGTGCCAGCAGTTGGAGAAGCGAAAAACTGTTTTTT,CASSWRSEKLFF
TRBJ2-7,.,TRBD1,TRBV19,TGTGCCAGTAGTTTCACAGGGGCGAATACCTACGAGCAGTACTTC,CASSFTGANTYEQYF
TRBJ2-5,.,.,TRBV14,TGTGCCAGCAGCCCGGACAGCCAAGAGACCCAGTACTTC,CASSPDSQETQYF
TRBJ2-7,.,.,TRBV5-5,TGTGCCAGCAGCTTCCAGAACGAGCAGTACTTC,CASSFQNEQYF
TRBJ2-7,.,.,TRBV2,TGTGCCAGCAGTGAAGGAGCCTATTACGAGCAGTACTTC,CASSEGAYYEQYF
TRBJ2-7,.,TRBD2,TRBV27,TGTGCCAGCAGTTGGGCTAGCGGGACCTACGAGCAGTACTTC,CASSWASGTYEQYF
TRBJ2-7,.,TRBD1,TRBV7-9,TGTGCCAGCAGCGCCGCCGGGACAGGGACTGCCTACGAGCAGTACTTC,CASSAAGTGTAYEQYF
TRBJ1-2,.,TRBD1,TRBV5-6,TGTGCCAGCACCCCAGGGACAGGGCTAGGAAGCGGGTATGGCTACACCTTC,CASTPGTGLGSGYGYTF
TRBJ2-3,.,.,TRBV4-3,TGCGCCAGCAGCCAGACCCCCGGGGGGCCCGCAGATACGCAGTATTTT,CASSQTPGGPADTQYF
TRBJ2-7,.,TRBD2,TRBV5-6,TGTGCCAGCAGCCCAGGTGGACTAGCGAGGGACTACGAGCAGTACTTC,CASSPGGLARDYEQYF
TRBJ2-1,.,.,TRBV6-5,TGTGCCAGCAGTTACGAAGCGTCTGGAGAGCAGTTCTTC,CASSYEASGEQFF
TRBJ2-1,.,.,TRBV9,TGTGCCAGCAGCGTAGTAGACAGTTACAATGAGCAGTTCTTC,CASSVVDSYNEQFF
TRBJ1-1,.,TRBD1,TRBV28,TGTGCCAGCAGCTATTCCCCGGGACAGGGGTTCTGGGACACTGAAGCTTTCTTT,CASSYSPGQGFWDTEAFF
TRBJ2-7,.,TRBD1,TRBV6-5,TGTGCCAGCAGTTACGGGGACAGCTCCTACGAGCAGTACTTC,CASSYGDSSYEQYF
TRBJ2-1,.,TRBD2,TRBV19,TGTGCCAGTAGTGTAGCGGGAGGGCCGCTCTACAATGAGCAGTTCTTC,CASSVAGGPLYNEQFF
TRBJ2-6,.,.,TRBV30,TGTGCCTGGAGTCCAGAGGAGGACTCTGGGGCCAACGTCCTGACTTTC,CAWSPEEDSGANVLTF
TRBJ2-1,once,TRBD2,TRBV4-2,TGTGCCAGCAGCCCGCGATCCATAGCGGGCTCCTACAATGAGCAGTTCTTC,CASSPRSIAGSYNEQFF
TRBJ2-7,.,TRBD1,TRBV28,TGTGCCAGCAGTTTTACCAGGGGGCCATACGAGCAGTACTTC,CASSFTRGPYEQYF
TRBJ2-2,.,.,TRBV19,TGTGCCAGTAGTATCGGAGGGACCGGGGAGCTGTTTTTT,CASSIGGTGELFF
TRBJ1-1,.,.,TRBV23-1,TGCGCCAGCAGTCCCAAGACGGCCAGGGGTTCTCCTGGGGCTTTCTTT,CASSPKTARGSPGAFF
TRBJ1-2,.,TRBD1,TRBV2,TGTGCCACGGGACAGGGCATTATTAACTATGGCTACACCTTC,CATGQGIINYGYTF
TRBJ2-1,.,TRBD2,TRBV15,TGTGCCACCAGCAGAGATTTGTCGGCTAGCGGGAGGTCTGAGCAGTTCTTC,CATSRDLSASGRSEQFF
TRBJ2-5,.,.,TRBV10-3,TGTGCCATCAGGGGAGACACATTCCAAGAGACCCAGTACTTC,CAIRGDTFQETQYF
TRBJ2-1,.,.,TRBV7-3,TGTGCCAGCAGCTCAGATCCCTCCTACAATGAGCAGTTCTTC,CASSSDPSYNEQFF